These T cell receptor beta chains were read from a single sample in a study of read filtering for tumor transcriptome and immune sequencing. A single record per CDR3 protein comes from TCRdb applying MiXCR to the reads. The data contain 130,000 or so distinct CDR3 sequences, about 13% of them singletons. Source material: a population of CD138-negative cells sorted from bone marrow. The receptors derive from a donor over 35 with multiple myeloma. Each CDR3 is given without its conserved first and last residue.

len	j_gene	v_gene	CDR3aa
10	TRBJ2-7	TRBV5-5	ASSLGGGEQY
15	TRBJ2-3	TRBV10-3	AISDLWTSGSGLTQY
14	TRBJ2-1	TRBV29-1	SVEVHPGLAGKEQF
10	TRBJ2-5	TRBV30	AWSSNWETQY
12	TRBJ2-2	TRBV14	ASSAMGLVRELF
15	TRBJ2-1	TRBV7-9	ASSAAGTHLWGNEQF
13	TRBJ2-2	TRBV27	ASSLGRRGSWELF
12	TRBJ2-4	TRBV5-5	ASSSTETGNIQY
14	TRBJ2-2	TRBV7-6	ASGLSAALNTGELF
13	TRBJ2-4	TRBV7-2	ASRPLAGAKYIQY
9	TRBJ2-2	TRBV5-1	ASLDEGELF
10	TRBJ2-7	TRBV11-2	ASSLDAYEQY
12	TRBJ2-3	TRBV7-2	ASSPSLNTDTQY
15	TRBJ2-2	TRBV12-5	ASGLVPDRKDTGELF
11	TRBJ2-7	TRBV12-3/TRBV12-4	ASSFQRGYEQY
13	TRBJ1-4	TRBV7-2	ASSLRQGVGEKLF
16	TRBJ2-7	TRBV6-2/TRBV6-3	ASTEPNKQAGALYEQY
13	TRBJ1-4	TRBV12-3/TRBV12-4	ASSGELGTNEKLF
14	TRBJ2-5	TRBV19	ASSIFGGRPEETQY
13	TRBJ2-1	TRBV5-1	ASSFTTGGEDEQF
14	TRBJ1-4	TRBV6-5	ASSYSTGKANEKLF
17	TRBJ1-6	TRBV6-2/TRBV6-3	ASSNRDREPAFPNSPLH
12	TRBJ2-5	TRBV7-9	ASSLGTGKETQY
10	TRBJ2-5	TRBV29-1	SYRSYQETQY
11	TRBJ2-7	TRBV4-1	ASSQDRGNEQY
10	TRBJ1-1	TRBV6-6	ASSYSDTEAF
11	TRBJ1-2	TRBV6-2/TRBV6-3	ASSYPLLYGYT
13	TRBJ2-1	TRBV20-1	SARLNQGSSNEQF
18	TRBJ2-2	TRBV24-1	ATSEWSNPGSSPNTGELF
9	TRBJ1-1	TRBV20-1	SAAGNTEAF
11	TRBJ2-1	TRBV27	ASSLLGDNEQF
13	TRBJ2-1	TRBV20-1	SARGTSGDSNEQF
15	TRBJ1-2	TRBV4-1	ASSQDIREAGVYGYT
12	TRBJ1-5	TRBV7-2	ASSLGQGYQPQH
14	TRBJ2-5	TRBV18	ASSRFTTANQETQY
11	TRBJ2-1	TRBV5-1	ASSLFQLYEQF
12	TRBJ2-5	TRBV15	ATSGGAVRETQY
12	TRBJ2-3	TRBV20-1	SAKTGLRTDTQY
14	TRBJ2-3	TRBV6-6	ASSINSGRATDTQY
16	TRBJ2-1	TRBV24-1	ATSDPSPPGGVYNEQF
13	TRBJ1-1	TRBV11-3	ASSLMGGVNTEAF
12	TRBJ2-3	TRBV4-1	ASSHPGSLDTQY
13	TRBJ1-3	TRBV2	ASRDRRNSGNTIY
14	TRBJ2-7	TRBV20-1	SATLLAGGPGYEQY
12	TRBJ1-1	TRBV25-1	ASSSTGGNTEAF
14	TRBJ1-5	TRBV19	ASSREGEVINQPQH
11	TRBJ1-3	TRBV3-1	ASSQYSGNTIY
13	TRBJ2-2	TRBV7-9	ASGWRGSQVGELF
11	TRBJ2-7	TRBV27	ASSGRSSYEQY
12	TRBJ2-2	TRBV27	ASSPRPTTGELF
11	TRBJ2-4	TRBV20-1	SASAGYKNIQY
13	TRBJ2-2	TRBV29-1	SVRVEWSSTGELF
12	TRBJ1-6	TRBV12-3/TRBV12-4	ASSFGGGNSPLH
11	TRBJ2-5	TRBV20-1	SFPSGRAETQY
11	TRBJ2-3	TRBV20-1	SARKSGDYTQY